The T cell receptor beta chain under discussion was sequenced for a study of T and B cells in COVID-19 patients. Findings and limits, study-wide: Early severe-case samples and blood from mildly ill patients during symptoms were in short supply. Patients with COVID-19 reportedly showed strongly skewed T cell receptor beta variable and joining gene usage.

BIOMED2 TRB-A/B primer pools were used in multiplex TRB PCR. TCRdb reprocessed the multiplex PCR reads with MiXCR, giving one entry per CDR3 protein. Found here are 6,500 to 10,000 distinct CDR3 sequences, less than 45% of them singletons; the top ten hold 3.3%. CDR3 length: 14 residues. Trimming at V came to 5 bases and at J to 7 bases, leaving 8 bases not matched to a gene. From blood, about 240-550 ng of genomic DNA served as TRB template. This clonotype was observed a few times. Its antigen is not known. The rearrangement joins TRBV12-3 or TRBV12-4 to TRBJ2-3, with 8 nucleotides matching TRBD1. This TCR derives from a human donor who had recovered from COVID-19. Input material: blood. The CDR3 bases are TGTGCCAGCAGTGTAGTAGGGACAGGCTATACGCAGTATTTT. Amino acid sequence: CASSVVGTGYTQYF.